This T cell receptor beta chain is drawn from a study of shared clonotypes between healthy human individuals. An even split of each subset's genomic DNA across several immunoSEQ plates was performed. Each replicate PCR on the sorted subsets used 150 to 200 ng DNA (around 31,000 T cell genomes). Measured with immunoSEQ multiplex PCR; TCRdb has only the in-frame clones, and not every one. The table has over a million clones, around 75% seen once. As regards this clone: The target antigen is unknown. The identical CDR3 is also encoded by other nucleotide sequences in the sample.

Findings and limits, study-wide: Naive subsets typically showed greater estimated richness than memory subsets.

Sequencing was carried out using memory CD4+ T cells sorted from blood. Subset described: CD45RA-negative fraction. The origin of this receptor is a man between 18 and 35 years old in good health.

This CDR3 is CASSPGGLAGGTDTQYF. In DNA, the CDR3 is TGTGCCAGCAGCCCGGGAGGACTAGCGGGAGGCACAGATACGCAGTATTTT. The chain links TRBV5-4 to TRBJ2-3, with 13 positions matching TRBD2. From germline, CDR1 is SGHNT and CDR2 YYREEE (reference sequence). With V trimmed by 4 bases and J by 1 base, 6 bases remained unmatched. The length of the CDR3 is 17 residues.